This is a list of T cell receptor beta chains from one sample in a study of human T cells and chemical hapten exposure. Via MiXCR, TCRdb re-called the RACE reads, giving one row per CDR3 protein. In the table there are approximately 340,000 distinct CDR3 sequences, under 9% of which are singletons. This specimen consisted of whole blood, obtained in connection with sensitization to the hapten diphenylcyclopropenone (DPC). The receptors were sampled from a woman aged 18-29 years with alopecia areata. Some clones in this sample may be carry-over from other donors' samples. CDR3s include the opening cysteine and the closing phenylalanine or tryptophan. D genes are given only for firm matches. For some rows the clone size is stated as once, few or many, or as a class when expanded; others skip it.

D: TRBD1; size: few; length: 14; J: TRBJ1-5; V: TRBV20-1; CDR3: CSASWDRVTQPQHF; DNA: TGCAGTGCTAGCTGGGACAGGGTCACTCAGCCCCAGCATTTT
D: .; size: few; length: 13; J: TRBJ2-1; V: TRBV29-1; CDR3: CSVVVDRSNEQFF; DNA: TGCAGCGTTGTAGTAGACAGGAGCAATGAGCAGTTCTTC
D: .; size: .; length: 12; J: TRBJ2-7; V: TRBV28; CDR3: CASSRNIYEQYF; DNA: TGTGCCAGCAGCCGGAACATATACGAGCAGTACTTC
D: TRBD1; size: .; length: 18; J: TRBJ2-6; V: TRBV24-1; CDR3: CATSALGTGGSGANVLTF; DNA: TGTGCCACCAGTGCCTTGGGGACAGGGGGCTCGGGGGCCAACGTCCTGACTTTC
D: .; size: .; length: 16; J: TRBJ2-1; V: TRBV7-3; CDR3: CASSAQLTNSYNEQFF; DNA: TGTGCCAGCAGCGCCCAGTTAACCAACTCCTACAATGAGCAGTTCTTC
D: TRBD1; size: .; length: 16; J: TRBJ2-5; V: TRBV3-1; CDR3: CASSPPQQGSRETQYF; DNA: TGTGCCAGCAGCCCACCGCAACAGGGGTCGAGAGAGACCCAGTACTTC
D: TRBD2; size: .; length: 16; J: TRBJ2-2; V: TRBV6-5; CDR3: CASSFRSGGATGELFF; DNA: TGTGCCAGCAGTTTCCGAAGCGGGGGGGCCACCGGGGAGCTGTTTTTT
D: TRBD1; size: few; length: 19; J: TRBJ2-3; V: TRBV12-3/TRBV12-4; CDR3: CASSLGTGGSSIGTDTQYF; DNA: TGTGCCAGCAGTTTAGGGACAGGGGGTAGTTCAATCGGGACAGATACGCAGTATTTT
D: .; size: few; length: 14; J: TRBJ1-2; V: TRBV29-1; CDR3: CSVKGTDRDYGYTF; DNA: TGCAGCGTGAAAGGGACGGATAGAGACTATGGCTACACCTTC
D: .; size: .; length: 15; J: TRBJ1-2; V: TRBV4-3; CDR3: CASSQEARAKYGYTF; DNA: TGCGCCAGCAGCCAAGAAGCCAGGGCGAAGTATGGCTACACCTTC
D: .; size: many; length: 13; J: TRBJ1-2; V: TRBV29-1; CDR3: CSVDRVETYGYTF; DNA: TGCAGCGTTGACAGGGTGGAAACCTATGGCTACACCTTC
D: TRBD2; size: .; length: 16; J: TRBJ2-3; V: TRBV20-1; CDR3: CSARDPGGGAPDTQYF; DNA: TGCAGTGCTAGAGATCCTGGCGGGGGGGCTCCAGATACGCAGTATTTT
D: .; size: few; length: 15; J: TRBJ2-5; V: TRBV7-2; CDR3: CASSRGGEYQETQYF; DNA: TGTGCCAGCAGCAGAGGAGGGGAGTACCAAGAGACCCAGTACTTC
D: .; size: many; length: 13; J: TRBJ2-3; V: TRBV5-1; CDR3: CASSLVGTDTQYF; DNA: TGTGCCAGCAGTTTAGTGGGCACAGATACGCAGTATTTT
D: .; size: .; length: 12; J: TRBJ1-4; V: TRBV21-1; CDR3: CASSPWTEKLFF; DNA: TGTGCCAGCAGCCCATGGACTGAAAAACTGTTTTTT
D: .; size: few; length: 12; J: TRBJ2-1; V: TRBV6-2/TRBV6-3; CDR3: CATRPDYNEQFF; DNA: TGTGCCACGCGCCCCGACTACAATGAGCAGTTCTTC
D: TRBD1; size: .; length: 16; J: TRBJ1-6; V: TRBV4-1; CDR3: CASSPTGTGMNSPLHF; DNA: TGCGCCAGCAGCCCAACCGGGACAGGGATGAATTCACCCCTCCACTTT
D: TRBD1; size: many; length: 16; J: TRBJ1-2; V: TRBV12-3/TRBV12-4; CDR3: CASSRSDREIVYGYTF; DNA: TGTGCCAGCAGTCGATCCGACAGGGAGATTGTCTATGGCTACACCTTC
D: .; size: .; length: 13; J: TRBJ1-1; V: TRBV10-3; CDR3: CATLGGQNTEAFF; DNA: TGTGCCACCCTCGGGGGACAGAACACTGAAGCTTTCTTT
D: .; size: many; length: 11; J: TRBJ2-7; V: TRBV14; CDR3: CASSQAHEQYF; DNA: TGTGCCAGCAGCCAAGCACACGAGCAGTACTTC
D: TRBD1; size: .; length: 15; J: TRBJ2-1; V: TRBV20-1; CDR3: CSARDRQGAGNEQFF; DNA: TGCAGTGCTAGAGATCGACAGGGGGCAGGTAATGAGCAGTTCTTC
D: .; size: few; length: 15; J: TRBJ2-5; V: TRBV11-1; CDR3: CASSPARGARETQYF; DNA: TGTGCCAGCAGCCCCGCAAGGGGGGCGCGGGAGACCCAGTACTTC
D: TRBD1; size: .; length: 13; J: TRBJ2-7; V: TRBV20-1; CDR3: CSARPGQLYEQYF; DNA: TGCAGTGCCCGTCCGGGACAGCTCTACGAGCAGTACTTC
D: .; size: .; length: 15; J: TRBJ2-2; V: TRBV3-1; CDR3: CASSFLRDSTGELFF; DNA: TGTGCCAGCAGCTTCCTCCGGGACTCCACCGGGGAGCTGTTTTTT
D: .; size: .; length: 13; J: TRBJ2-2; V: TRBV6-5; CDR3: CASSRTGTGELFF; DNA: TGTGCCAGCAGCCGGACGGGTACCGGGGAGCTGTTTTTT
D: .; size: few; length: 16; J: TRBJ1-5; V: TRBV6-2/TRBV6-3; CDR3: CASKGLGRYSNQPQHF; DNA: TGTGCCAGCAAGGGGCTTGGACGGTATAGCAATCAGCCCCAGCATTTT
D: TRBD2; size: few; length: 14; J: TRBJ2-3; V: TRBV2; CDR3: CASRSGKGTDTQYF; DNA: TGTGCCAGCAGGAGCGGGAAAGGCACAGATACGCAGTATTTT
D: .; size: .; length: 15; J: TRBJ1-1; V: TRBV5-1; CDR3: CASSLDLAVNTEAFF; DNA: TGCGCCAGCAGCTTGGATCTAGCAGTGAACACTGAAGCTTTCTTT
D: .; size: many; length: 13; J: TRBJ2-5; V: TRBV29-1; CDR3: CSVGTYLGETQYF; DNA: TGCAGCGTTGGAACGTACCTGGGGGAGACCCAGTACTTC
D: TRBD2; size: many; length: 18; J: TRBJ2-3; V: TRBV28; CDR3: CASTRDPLRGGPLDTQYF; DNA: TGTGCCAGCACCCGGGACCCCCTGCGCGGGGGGCCCCTGGATACGCAGTATTTT
D: TRBD2; size: few; length: 13; J: TRBJ2-7; V: TRBV2; CDR3: CASSMKTSDEQYF; DNA: TGTGCCAGCAGCATGAAAACTAGCGACGAGCAGTACTTC
D: TRBD2; size: many; length: 15; J: TRBJ2-5; V: TRBV28; CDR3: CASTGTSGFQETQYF; DNA: TGTGCCAGCACCGGAACTAGCGGATTCCAAGAGACCCAGTACTTC
D: TRBD1; size: few; length: 14; J: TRBJ1-2; V: TRBV6-5; CDR3: CASSYSNRGLGYTF; DNA: TGTGCCAGCAGTTACTCGAACAGGGGGCTCGGCTACACCTTC
D: .; size: .; length: 14; J: TRBJ2-3; V: TRBV7-2; CDR3: CASSQTGLTDTQYF; DNA: TGTGCCAGCAGCCAAACAGGGCTGACAGATACGCAGTATTTT
D: .; size: .; length: 15; J: TRBJ2-3; V: TRBV7-9; CDR3: CASSPRGTSTDTQYF; DNA: TGTGCCAGCAGCCCCAGGGGCACTAGCACAGATACGCAGTATTTT
D: .; size: .; length: 15; J: TRBJ1-3; V: TRBV12-3/TRBV12-4; CDR3: CASSLNRRVPNTIYF; DNA: TGTGCCAGCAGTTTAAATCGAAGGGTGCCAAACACCATATATTTT
D: .; size: .; length: 19; J: TRBJ2-7; V: TRBV4-3; CDR3: CASSQDPNRTAWSSYEQYF; DNA: TGCGCCAGCAGCCAAGATCCAAATCGGACGGCTTGGTCCTCCTACGAGCAGTACTTC
D: .; size: many; length: 13; J: TRBJ1-4; V: TRBV12-3/TRBV12-4; CDR3: CASSLVHNEKLFF; DNA: TGTGCCAGCAGTTTAGTCCACAATGAAAAACTGTTTTTT
D: .; size: .; length: 14; J: TRBJ1-1; V: TRBV5-4; CDR3: CASSLSYLNTEAFF; DNA: TGTGCCAGCAGCTTAAGCTACCTGAACACTGAAGCTTTCTTT
D: TRBD1; size: few; length: 16; J: TRBJ1-1; V: TRBV7-9; CDR3: CASSSLQGADDTEAFF; DNA: TGTGCCAGCAGCTCCCTACAGGGGGCGGATGACACTGAAGCTTTCTTT
D: .; size: many; length: 14; J: TRBJ1-6; V: TRBV28; CDR3: CASSFGLGVAPLHF; DNA: TGTGCCAGCAGTTTTGGTCTTGGAGTTGCACCCCTCCACTTT
D: .; size: .; length: 14; J: TRBJ2-7; V: TRBV29-1; CDR3: CSVDLRGSSYEQYF; DNA: TGCAGCGTTGACCTCAGGGGAAGCTCCTACGAGCAGTACTTC
D: .; size: .; length: 14; J: TRBJ1-5; V: TRBV27; CDR3: CARLTGISNQPQHF; DNA: TGTGCCAGGCTCACAGGGATTAGCAATCAGCCCCAGCATTTT
D: .; size: .; length: 15; J: TRBJ2-7; V: TRBV29-1; CDR3: CSVEVLRGLVHEQYF; DNA: TGCAGCGTTGAAGTGTTACGGGGCCTGGTCCACGAGCAGTACTTC
D: .; size: many; length: 15; J: TRBJ2-5; V: TRBV27; CDR3: CASSLRQGVFETQYF; DNA: TGTGCCAGCAGTTTACGGCAGGGAGTGTTCGAGACCCAGTACTTC
D: .; size: .; length: 11; J: TRBJ2-5; V: TRBV12-3/TRBV12-4; CDR3: CASRLRETQYF; DNA: TGTGCCAGCAGACTCAGAGAGACCCAGTACTTC
D: TRBD1; size: few; length: 15; J: TRBJ1-1; V: TRBV7-9; CDR3: CASSLHRGMNTEAFF; DNA: TGTGCCAGCAGCTTACACAGGGGTATGAACACTGAAGCTTTCTTT
D: .; size: few; length: 16; J: TRBJ1-4; V: TRBV5-1; CDR3: CASSLVESSTNEKLFF; DNA: TGCGCCAGCAGCTTGGTGGAGTCCTCAACTAATGAAAAACTGTTTTTT
D: .; size: .; length: 16; J: TRBJ1-3; V: TRBV5-1; CDR3: CASSLEGGEHGNTIYF; DNA: TGCGCCAGCAGCTTGGAGGGCGGAGAACATGGAAACACCATATATTTT
D: .; size: few; length: 14; J: TRBJ1-5; V: TRBV18; CDR3: CASSPSSFNQPQHF; DNA: TGTGCCAGCTCACCGTCGTCTTTCAATCAGCCCCAGCATTTT
D: .; size: .; length: 15; J: TRBJ1-1; V: TRBV4-1; CDR3: CASSQGFRENTEAFF; DNA: TGCGCCAGCAGCCAAGGATTCAGAGAAAACACTGAAGCTTTCTTT
D: .; size: few; length: 15; J: TRBJ1-2; V: TRBV14; CDR3: CASSPSTGRRYGYTF; DNA: TGTGCCAGCAGCCCCAGCACCGGACGCAGATATGGCTACACCTTC
D: .; size: many; length: 13; J: TRBJ2-1; V: TRBV12-3/TRBV12-4; CDR3: CASSLGTNNEQFF; DNA: TGTGCCAGCAGTTTAGGGACAAACAATGAGCAGTTCTTC
D: TRBD1; size: many; length: 15; J: TRBJ2-7; V: TRBV9; CDR3: CASSTKPDRAYEQYF; DNA: TGTGCCAGCAGCACCAAACCGGACAGGGCCTACGAGCAGTACTTC
D: .; size: .; length: 12; J: TRBJ2-7; V: TRBV27; CDR3: CASRGPGNEQYF; DNA: TGTGCCAGCAGGGGGCCGGGAAACGAGCAGTACTTC
D: .; size: few; length: 13; J: TRBJ1-1; V: TRBV29-1; CDR3: CSVEGNLHTEAFF; DNA: TGCAGCGTTGAAGGGAACCTCCACACTGAAGCTTTCTTT
D: TRBD1; size: .; length: 12; J: TRBJ2-4; V: TRBV6-2/TRBV6-3; CDR3: CASAPSGTEVYF; DNA: TGTGCCAGCGCACCTTCCGGGACAGAGGTGTACTTC
D: .; size: many; length: 12; J: TRBJ2-7; V: TRBV6-2/TRBV6-3; CDR3: CASSSQVYEQYF; DNA: TGTGCCAGCAGTTCCCAGGTCTACGAGCAGTACTTC
D: TRBD2; size: .; length: 14; J: TRBJ2-3; V: TRBV29-1; CDR3: CSVYFSGGTDTQYF; DNA: TGCAGCGTTTATTTCAGCGGGGGCACAGATACGCAGTATTTT
D: .; size: .; length: 18; J: TRBJ1-1; V: TRBV11-2; CDR3: CASSSGDDGGLEHTEAFF; DNA: TGTGCCAGCAGTTCTGGGGACGATGGGGGGCTTGAACACACTGAAGCTTTCTTT